This TCR beta chain derives from a study of blood T cell repertoires in COVID-19. Across the whole study: Acute and convalescent COVID-19 samples came from the United States, Italy and Spain.

Deletions cut 6 bases from V and 0 bases from J, with 21 bases between. CDR1 is SNHLY and CDR2 is FYNNEI in the germline V gene. The CDR3 loop spans 18 amino acids. How the authors handled the data: Cell counts per sample came from amplifying reference gene primers. Using immunoSEQ multiplex PCR, the repertoire was profiled, and TCRdb retains in-frame clones only, with some absent. V and J calls and clone size follow that table, whereas D and trimming were derived from the DNA. The repertoire has hundreds of thousands of clones, about 90% of them found once; the top ten carry 0.95% to 1.5%. Participants were aged roughly 18 to 90 years from roughly 25 US areas. Each recovered donor of Cohort 3 presented with two negative PCRs, clearance, or symptom resolution.

This clonotype was sampled from a man aged 25 to 45 who had recovered from COVID-19. Sequencing was done on a sample of PBMCs or T cells enriched from blood (not recorded which). The chain links TRBV2 to TRBJ1-5; no definite D call. DNA for the CDR3: TGTGCCAGCAGCCAAATAGTAGACTATCTCAATAGCAATCAGCCCCAGCATTTT. It yields the protein CASSQIVDYLNSNQPQHF.